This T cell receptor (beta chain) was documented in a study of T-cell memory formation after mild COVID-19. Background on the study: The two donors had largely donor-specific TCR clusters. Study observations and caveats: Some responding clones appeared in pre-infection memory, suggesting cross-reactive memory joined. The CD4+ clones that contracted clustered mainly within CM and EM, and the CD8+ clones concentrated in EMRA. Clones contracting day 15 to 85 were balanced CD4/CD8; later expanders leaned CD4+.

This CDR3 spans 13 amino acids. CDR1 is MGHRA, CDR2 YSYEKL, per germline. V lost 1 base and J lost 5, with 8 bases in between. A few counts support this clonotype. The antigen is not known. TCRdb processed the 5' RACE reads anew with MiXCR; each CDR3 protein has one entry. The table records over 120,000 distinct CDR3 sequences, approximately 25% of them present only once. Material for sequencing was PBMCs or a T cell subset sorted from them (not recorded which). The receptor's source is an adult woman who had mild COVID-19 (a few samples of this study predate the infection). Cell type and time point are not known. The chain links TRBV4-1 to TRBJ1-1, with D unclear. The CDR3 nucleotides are TGCGCCAGCAGCCAAGTCGGAGTTACTGAAGCTTTCTTT. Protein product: CASSQVGVTEAFF.